The clone carrying this TCR beta chain was recorded at least ten times. Trimming took 4 bases from V and 1 from J, leaving 13 bases between them. Germline CDR1 MDHEN, CDR2 SYDVKM. This CDR3 is built from 15 residues. This entry is derived from a study of regulatory T cells in long-lasting Graves disease. The time point here: persistent/refractory GD, antithyroid drugs over 5 years with positive TRAb. Researchers made the TCR library from RNA that was extracted from PBMCs. Construction of TCR beta libraries relied on iRepertoire HTBI primers and on Arm-PCR targeting CDR3 regions. TCRdb called the multiplex PCR reads again in MiXCR, with one record for every CDR3 protein. The table lists 700,000 or so distinct CDR3 sequences, roughly 30% of them singletons.

This TCR was recovered from a female donor with Graves disease. Sequencing was performed on peripheral blood mononuclear cells (PBMCs), taken when the disease was refractory, from a patient treated with antithyroid drugs. The rearrangement links TRBV28 to TRBJ1-1, with D unresolved. The CDR3: CASSYPAKRNTEAFF. DNA of the CDR3: TGTGCCAGCAGTTATCCGGCCAAGAGGAACACTGAAGCTTTCTTT.